A single sample is the source of the 10 T cell receptor beta chains below, sequenced in a study of T cell repertoires and HLA-DP antigens. Their specific antigens are unknown. The assay was immunoSEQ multiplex PCR, and TCRdb's table has in-frame clones only and misses some. The data contain 90,000 to 130,000 clones, more than 85% of them singletons. Input material: CD4+ T cells from PBMCs. The receptors were sampled from a woman younger than 30 in good health and CMV-seronegative.

The rearrangement links TRBV5-1 to TRBJ2-2; perhaps TRBD1 as D (5 bases). V lost 4 bases and J 0 bases, leaving 13 bases between the germline ends. CDR3 size: 16 residues. In germline, CDR1 is SGHRS, CDR2 YFSETQ. The CDR3 DNA is TGCGCCAGCAGCCCTACAGGAGTCCCGAACACCGGGGAGCTGTTTTTT. Its protein is CASSPTGVPNTGELFF.

V is TRBV7-9 and J is TRBJ2-3; D is unclear. The CDR3 has 15 amino acids. Trimming removed 5 bases from V and 4 bases from J, with 16 bases in between. Germline loops: CDR1 SEHNR, CDR2 FQNEAQ (reference sequence). The CDR3 DNA follows: TGTGCCAGCAGCCGCGTTACGACGGGTTCAGATACGCAGTATTTT. It specifies CASSRVTTGSDTQYF.

The chain combines TRBV29-1 with TRBJ2-1, with 9 bases lining up with TRBD2. Germline assignment: CDR1 SQVTM and CDR2 ANQGSEA. The V gene end was trimmed by 7 bases and the J gene end by 2 bases; junction bases not matched to a gene: 3. The CDR3 consists of 13 residues. CDR3 sequence: CSAGTSPYNEQFF. CDR3 nucleotides: TGCAGCGCCGGGACTAGCCCCTACAATGAGCAGTTCTTC.

The chain's CDR3 is CASSLGPGPRGNTIYF. In nucleotides, the CDR3 is TGCGCCAGCAGCTTGGGGCCGGGACCGCGGGGAAACACCATATATTTT. The chain recombines TRBV5-1 with TRBJ1-3; D possibly corresponds to TRBD1 (5 bases). The germline V and J ends were trimmed by 0 bases and 4 bases, with 14 bases remaining between them. Germline-derived CDR1 and CDR2 are SGHRS and YFSETQ. The CDR3 runs to 16 residues. Supplemented by reference TRBV5-1 and TRBJ1-3, the full variable domain reads KAGVTQTPRYLIKTRGQQVTLSCSPISGHRSVSWYQQTPGQGLQFLFEYFSETQRNKGNFPGRFSGRQFSNSRSEMNVSTLELGDSALYLCASSLGPGPRGNTIYFGEGSWLTVV.

This chain connects TRBV15 to TRBJ2-1, with TRBD1 matching over 8 bases. The junction had 5 bases not matched to a gene; V was cut back by 4 bases and J by 6 bases. The germline V gene encodes CDR1 LNHNV and CDR2 YYDKDF (reference sequence). The CDR3 spans 14 residues. The CDR3: CATSIGQGGNEQFF. CDR3 in DNA: TGTGCCACCAGCATCGGACAGGGCGGCAATGAGCAGTTCTTC.

This chain connects TRBV7-2 to TRBJ1-3, with 7 bases matching TRBD1. The CDR3 spans 15 residues. With 4 bases clipped from V and 0 bases from J, the junction kept 3 bases outside the gene matches. In germline, CDR1 is SGHTA, CDR2 FQGNSA. The CDR3 spells CASSSRQGSGNTIYF. The CDR3 DNA follows: TGTGCCAGCAGCTCGCGACAGGGCTCTGGAAACACCATATATTTT.

The chain uses TRBV28 and TRBJ1-2; maybe TRBD1 (5 bases). Germline V CDR1 and CDR2: MDHEN, SYDVKM. Trimming took 7 bases from V and 3 from J, leaving 15 bases between them. The CDR3 has 14 residues. Here the CDR3 reads CASTPGPQYYGYTF. The CDR3 DNA follows: TGTGCCAGCACCCCGGGACCGCAGTACTATGGCTACACCTTC.

The V call is TRBV18, the J call TRBJ1-1; D is ambiguous. The V end was cut by 2 bases, the J end by 1 base, with 11 bases between. The CDR3 is 15 residues long. Germline CDR1 KGHSH, CDR2 LQKENI. CDR3 DNA sequence: TGTGCCAGCTCACCAGGGTTTGCGGGGAACACTGAAGCTTTCTTT. This sequence encodes CASSPGFAGNTEAFF.

This clone was detected once. V gene TRBV4-1 combines with J gene TRBJ2-2, with D tentatively TRBD1 or TRBD2 (5 bases each). The germline V gene encodes CDR1 MGHRA and CDR2 YSYEKL. The CDR3 spans 15 residues. Trimming left V 4 bases short and J 4 bases short, with 13 bases between. For the CDR3, the DNA is TGCGCCAGCAGCCGGGACCATCTTTCCACCGGGGAGCTGTTTTTT. Amino acid sequence: CASSRDHLSTGELFF.

This clone occurred a few times. V and J are TRBV7-2 and TRBJ2-4; a possible D gene is TRBD2 (6 bases). Trimming left V 5 bases short and J 12 bases short, with 14 bases between. In germline, CDR1 is SGHTA, CDR2 FQGNSA. The CDR3 sequence is 12 residues long. The CDR3 loop reads CASSASAKTQYF. The DNA for the CDR3 is TGTGCCAGCAGCGCTAGCGCGAAGACTCAGTACTTC.